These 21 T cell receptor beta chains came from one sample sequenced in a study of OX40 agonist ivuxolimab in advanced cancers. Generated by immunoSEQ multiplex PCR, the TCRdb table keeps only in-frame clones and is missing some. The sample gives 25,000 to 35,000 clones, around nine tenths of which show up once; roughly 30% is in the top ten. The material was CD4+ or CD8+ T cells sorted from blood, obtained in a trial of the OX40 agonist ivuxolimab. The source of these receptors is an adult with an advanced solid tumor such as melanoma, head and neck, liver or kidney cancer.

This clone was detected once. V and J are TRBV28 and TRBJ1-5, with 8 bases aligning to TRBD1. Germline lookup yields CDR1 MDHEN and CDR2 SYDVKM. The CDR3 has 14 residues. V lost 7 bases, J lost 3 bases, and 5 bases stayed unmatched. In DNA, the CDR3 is TGTGCCAGCAAGCAGGGGGCAGTCAATCAGCCCCAGCATTTT. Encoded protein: CASKQGAVNQPQHF.

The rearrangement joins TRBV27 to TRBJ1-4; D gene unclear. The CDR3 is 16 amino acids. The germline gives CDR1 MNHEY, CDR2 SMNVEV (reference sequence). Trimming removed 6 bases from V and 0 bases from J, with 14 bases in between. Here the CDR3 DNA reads TGTGCCAGCAGCCCATTTGGGATTGCAACTAATGAAAAACTGTTTTTT. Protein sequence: CASSPFGIATNEKLFF.

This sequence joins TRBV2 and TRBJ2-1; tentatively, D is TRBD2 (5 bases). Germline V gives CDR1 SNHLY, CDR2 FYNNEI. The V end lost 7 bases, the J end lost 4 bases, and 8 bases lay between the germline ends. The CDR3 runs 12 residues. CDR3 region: CASKRSYNEQFF. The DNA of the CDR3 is TGTGCCAGCAAGCGGAGTTACAATGAGCAGTTCTTC.

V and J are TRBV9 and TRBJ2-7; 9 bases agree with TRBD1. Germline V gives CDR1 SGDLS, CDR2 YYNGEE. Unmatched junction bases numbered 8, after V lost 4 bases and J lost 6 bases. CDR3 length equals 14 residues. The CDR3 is CASSPGTGISEQYF. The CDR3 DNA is TGTGCCAGCAGCCCCGGGACAGGGATTAGCGAGCAGTACTTC.

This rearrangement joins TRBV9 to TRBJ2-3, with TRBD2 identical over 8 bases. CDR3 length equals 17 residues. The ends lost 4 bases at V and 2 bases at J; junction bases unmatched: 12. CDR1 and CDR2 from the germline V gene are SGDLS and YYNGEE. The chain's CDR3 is CASSSASGAGDTDTQYF. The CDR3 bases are TGTGCCAGCAGCTCCGCCTCAGGAGCGGGGGACACAGATACGCAGTATTTT.

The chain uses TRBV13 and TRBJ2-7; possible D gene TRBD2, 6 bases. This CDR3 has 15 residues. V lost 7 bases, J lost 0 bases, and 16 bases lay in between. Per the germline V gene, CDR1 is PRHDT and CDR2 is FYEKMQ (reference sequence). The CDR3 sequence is CASNLAGGSSYEQYF. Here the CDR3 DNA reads TGTGCCAGCAACCTGGCCGGAGGGAGCTCCTACGAGCAGTACTTC.

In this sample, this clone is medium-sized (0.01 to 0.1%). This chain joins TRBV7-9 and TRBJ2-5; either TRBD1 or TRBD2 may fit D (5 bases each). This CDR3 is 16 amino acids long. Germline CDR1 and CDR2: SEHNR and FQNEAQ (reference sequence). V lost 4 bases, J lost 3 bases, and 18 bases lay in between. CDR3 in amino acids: CASSSPWGRGKETQYF. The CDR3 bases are TGTGCCAGCAGCTCACCATGGGGGAGAGGGAAAGAGACCCAGTACTTC.

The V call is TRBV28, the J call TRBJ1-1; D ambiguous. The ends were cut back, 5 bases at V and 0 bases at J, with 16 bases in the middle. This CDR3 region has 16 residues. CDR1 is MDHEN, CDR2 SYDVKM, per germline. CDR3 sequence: CASSGQRASMNTEAFF. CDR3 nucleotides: TGTGCCAGCAGTGGTCAGAGAGCCTCCATGAACACTGAAGCTTTCTTT. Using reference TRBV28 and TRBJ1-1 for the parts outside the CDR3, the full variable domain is DVKVTQSSRYLVKRTGEKVFLECVQDMDHENMFWYRQDPGLGLRLIYFSYDVKMKEKGDIPEGYSVSREKKERFSLILESASTNQTSMYLCASSGQRASMNTEAFFGQGTRLTVV.

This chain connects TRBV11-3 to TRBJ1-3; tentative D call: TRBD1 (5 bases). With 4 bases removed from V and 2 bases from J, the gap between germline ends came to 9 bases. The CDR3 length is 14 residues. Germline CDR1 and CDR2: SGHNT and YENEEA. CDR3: CASSSRGPGNTIYF. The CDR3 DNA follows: TGTGCCAGCAGCTCCCGGGGACCTGGAAACACCATATATTTT.

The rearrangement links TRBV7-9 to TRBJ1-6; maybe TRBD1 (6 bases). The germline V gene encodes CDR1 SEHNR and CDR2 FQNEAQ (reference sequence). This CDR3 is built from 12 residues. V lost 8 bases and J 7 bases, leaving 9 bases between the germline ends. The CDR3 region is CASSDSNSPLHF. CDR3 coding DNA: TGTGCCAGCTCGGACAGCAATTCACCCCTCCACTTT.

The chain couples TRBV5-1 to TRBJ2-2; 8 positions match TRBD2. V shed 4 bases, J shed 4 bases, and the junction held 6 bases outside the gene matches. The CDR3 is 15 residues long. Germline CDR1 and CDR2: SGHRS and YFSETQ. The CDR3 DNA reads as TGCGCCAGCAGCCCCCAACTAGCGGCCACCGGGGAGCTGTTTTTT. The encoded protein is CASSPQLAATGELFF.

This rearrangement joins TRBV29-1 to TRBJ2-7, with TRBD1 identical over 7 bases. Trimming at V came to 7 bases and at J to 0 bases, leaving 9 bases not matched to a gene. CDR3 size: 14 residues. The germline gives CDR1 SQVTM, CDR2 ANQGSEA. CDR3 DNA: TGCAGCGCCGAAGGGGGCGAAAGCTCCTACGAGCAGTACTTC. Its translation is CSAEGGESSYEQYF.

CDR3 protein: CSVEAEAGGEADTQYF. The CDR3 DNA follows: TGCAGCGTTGAAGCAGAAGCGGGAGGAGAGGCAGATACGCAGTATTTT. This chain connects TRBV29-1 to TRBJ2-3; 9 nucleotides line up with TRBD2. The CDR3 loop spans 16 amino acids. The J segment lost 4 bases and the V segment lost 1 base, leaving 9 bases of the junction unmatched. CDR1 is SQVTM and CDR2 is ANQGSEA in the germline V gene.

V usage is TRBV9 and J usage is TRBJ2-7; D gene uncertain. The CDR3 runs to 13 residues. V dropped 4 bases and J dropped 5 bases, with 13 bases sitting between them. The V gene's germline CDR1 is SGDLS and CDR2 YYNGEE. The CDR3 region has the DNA TGTGCCAGCAGCCCTTACGGGTTTAACGAGCAGTACTTC. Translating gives CASSPYGFNEQYF.

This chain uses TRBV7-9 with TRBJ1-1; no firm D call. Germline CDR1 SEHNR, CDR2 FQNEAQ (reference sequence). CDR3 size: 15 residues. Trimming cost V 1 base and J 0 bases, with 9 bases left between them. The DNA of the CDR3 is TGTGCCAGCAGCTTAGTTTCTAGGTTGAACACTGAAGCTTTCTTT. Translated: CASSLVSRLNTEAFF.

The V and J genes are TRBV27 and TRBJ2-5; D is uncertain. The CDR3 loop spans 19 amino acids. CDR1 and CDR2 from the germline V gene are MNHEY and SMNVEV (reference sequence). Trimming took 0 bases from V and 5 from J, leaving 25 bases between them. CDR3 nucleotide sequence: TGTGCCAGCAGTTTATCCACAGTGTTTGACCCCACGTCGGTCGAGACCCAGTACTTC. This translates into CASSLSTVFDPTSVETQYF.

CDR3 sequence: CATSIYVGGDQPQHF. CDR3 nucleotides: TGTGCCACCAGCATATACGTAGGAGGGGATCAGCCCCAGCATTTT. V is TRBV15 and J is TRBJ1-5, with D perhaps matching TRBD1 (5 bases). Germline CDR1 reads LNHNV; CDR2 reads YYDKDF (reference sequence). CDR3 size: 15 residues. Trimming took 4 bases from V and 5 from J, leaving 15 bases between them.

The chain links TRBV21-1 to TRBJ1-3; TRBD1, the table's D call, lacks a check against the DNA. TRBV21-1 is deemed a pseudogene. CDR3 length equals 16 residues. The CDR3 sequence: CASSKRWGLVGNTIYF. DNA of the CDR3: TGTGCCAGCAGCAAAAGGTGGGGGCTGGTTGGAAACACCATATATTTT.

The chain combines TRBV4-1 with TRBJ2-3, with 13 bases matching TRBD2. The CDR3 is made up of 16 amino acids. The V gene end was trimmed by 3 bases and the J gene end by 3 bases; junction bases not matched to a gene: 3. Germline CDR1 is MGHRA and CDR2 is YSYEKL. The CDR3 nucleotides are TGCGCCAGCAGCCAGAGGGGACTAGCGGGGACAGATACGCAGTATTTT. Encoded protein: CASSQRGLAGTDTQYF.

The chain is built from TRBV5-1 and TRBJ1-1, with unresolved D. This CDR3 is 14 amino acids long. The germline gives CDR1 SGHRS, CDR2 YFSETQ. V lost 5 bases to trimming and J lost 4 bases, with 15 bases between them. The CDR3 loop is CASRFRSSGTEAFF. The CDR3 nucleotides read TGCGCCAGCAGATTTAGATCTTCAGGCACTGAAGCTTTCTTT.

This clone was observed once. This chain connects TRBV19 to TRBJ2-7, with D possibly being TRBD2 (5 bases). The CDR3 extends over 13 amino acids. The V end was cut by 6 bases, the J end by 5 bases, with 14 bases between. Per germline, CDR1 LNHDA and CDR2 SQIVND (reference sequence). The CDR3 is CASSPPGGHEQYF. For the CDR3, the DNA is TGTGCCAGTAGCCCCCCTGGAGGACACGAGCAGTACTTC. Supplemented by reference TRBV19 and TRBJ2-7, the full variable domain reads DGGITQSPKYLFRKEGQNVTLSCEQNLNHDAMYWYRQDPGQGLRLIYYSQIVNDFQKGDIAEGYSVSREKKESFPLTVTSAQKNPTAFYLCASSPPGGHEQYFGPGTRLTVT.